This TCR beta chain was recovered during a study of shared clonotypes between healthy human individuals. Study at large: Each donor had three CD4 naive, three CD4 memory, two CD8 naive and one CD8 memory plate.

The CDR3 spans 14 residues. V lost 0 bases to trimming and J lost 1 base, with 5 bases between them. Looked up from germline, CDR1 is SGHNT and CDR2 is YENEEA. The study, taken as a whole, reports: The naive CD4 repertoires of a few donors were compared, and around 4.7% of clonotypes were shared.

Of note for this clone: Its antigen is unknown.

This table comes from immunoSEQ multiplex PCR, and its TCRdb copy is limited to in-frame clones, with some not included. The sample lists hundreds of thousands of clones, 96% occurring once. This receptor was taken from a woman in her twenties or thirties in good health. The sequenced sample was naive CD4+ T cells sorted from blood. Subset reported: CD45RA+ positively selected. This chain connects TRBV11-3 to TRBJ2-3; no firm D call. DNA for the CDR3: TGTGCCAGCAGCTTAGATGTAGGCACAGATACGCAGTATTTT. Its translation is CASSLDVGTDTQYF. Full variable domain (remainder filled in from reference TRBV11-3 and TRBJ2-3): EAGVVQSPRYKIIEKKQPVAFWCNPISGHNTLYWYLQNLGQGPELLIRYENEEAVDDSQLPKDRFSAERLKGVDSTLKIQPAELGDSAVYLCASSLDVGTDTQYFGPGTRLTVL.